This T cell receptor beta chain was sequenced during a study of control samples from healthy donors and cancer patients. TCRdb's copy holds only in-frame clones and misses some; the assay was immunoSEQ multiplex PCR. The table has fewer than 85,000 clones, about nine tenths seen once; the top ten hold 15% to 18%. Trimming took off 3 bases at V and 1 base at J, with 9 bases between the two ends. Per germline, CDR1 LNHDA and CDR2 SQIVND (reference sequence). The length of the CDR3 is 15 residues. Sequencing was done on a sample of blood. This sequence joins TRBV19 and TRBJ2-2; D possibly matches TRBD1 or TRBD2 (5 bases each). The TCR originated in a man aged 30-40 years in good health. The DNA for the CDR3 is TGTGCCAGTAGTATCGGGGCCCTGAACACCGGGGAGCTGTTTTTT. This codes for CASSIGALNTGELFF.